This T cell receptor (beta chain) emerged from a study of monozygotic twins with inflammatory bowel disease. Study-wide results and caveats: Especially with disease activity, IBD patients had fewer clonotypes in common with others than healthy twins did.

The CDR3 spans 13 residues. Germline CDR1 is MGHRA and CDR2 is YSYEKL. A note on this clonotype: What it binds is not known.

Per donor there was one draw, yielding a blood sample of around 2.7 ml. Eight separate reactions per sample yielded the cDNA. The UMIs carried a 6-nucleotide sample barcode, and they were added by template switching. TCRdb reprocessed the 5' RACE reads; each CDR3 protein has one entry and no DNA is given. Reported are approximately 400,000 distinct CDR3 sequences; the ten largest clones contain under 3%. This receptor was obtained from a human donor with ulcerative colitis or Crohn's disease, or a healthy co-twin of an affected twin (not recorded which). Source material: blood. V is TRBV4-1 and J is TRBJ1-6. This CDR3 reads CASSQDGERPLHF.